These 27 T cell receptor beta chains were all obtained from the same sample, sequenced in a study of patients and donors after allogeneic stem cell transplantation. Via MiXCR, TCRdb re-called the RT-PCR reads, giving one row per CDR3 protein. The data contain 190,000 or so distinct CDR3 sequences, 35% to 50% of them singletons. The specimen was blood, either unsorted or a sorted T cell fraction (not recorded which). The receptors were sampled from a human donor who was either an allogeneic HSCT recipient or a stem cell or donor lymphocyte infusion donor (not recorded which). It is not recorded whose cells these are; they may come from a transplant donor.

The DNA for the CDR3 is TGCGCCAGCAGCCAAGATGGGTCTAGCGGGAGGACCTACAATGAGCAGTTCTTC. Translating gives CASSQDGSSGRTYNEQFF. V gene TRBV4-1 combines with J gene TRBJ2-1; 11 bases align to TRBD2. This CDR3 has 18 amino acids. Trimming at V came to 0 bases and at J to 2 bases, leaving 6 bases not matched to a gene. From germline, CDR1 is MGHRA and CDR2 YSYEKL.

The chain couples TRBV6-4 to TRBJ2-1, with TRBD2 matching over 7 bases. This CDR3 has 13 amino acids. From germline, CDR1 is MRHNA and CDR2 SNTAGT. Losses at the gene ends were 8 bases for V and 8 bases for J; bases not matched to a gene: 9. CDR3 sequence (DNA): TGTGCCAGCGGGGGAGGGAGGCGGTATGAGCAGTTCTTC. This gives the protein CASGGGRRYEQFF.

This clonotype has just a few counts. The V gene is TRBV7-9, the J gene TRBJ2-1; D may be TRBD2 (5 bases). Per the germline V gene, CDR1 is SEHNR and CDR2 is FQNEAQ (reference sequence). The V end lost 4 bases, the J end lost 0 bases, and 13 bases lay between the germline ends. The CDR3 covers 16 residues. The CDR3 DNA follows: TGTGCCAGCAGCTCCGGACTTGGGAGCTCCTACAATGAGCAGTTCTTC. This encodes CASSSGLGSSYNEQFF.

DNA for the CDR3: TGTGCCAGCAGTTACGGGGGGAATGAGCAGTTCTTC. It yields the protein CASSYGGNEQFF. The chain has TRBV6-5 and TRBJ2-1; D may be TRBD2 (6 bases). The V end lost 2 bases, the J end lost 7 bases, and 6 bases lay between the germline ends. From germline, CDR1 is MNHEY and CDR2 SVGAGI. The length of the CDR3 is 12 residues.

The chain carries TRBV7-9 and TRBJ2-7; no firm D call. The CDR3 sequence is 12 residues long. Germline V gene sequence: CDR1 SEHNR, CDR2 FQNEAQ (reference sequence). The V end was cut by 5 bases, the J end by 3 bases, with 8 bases between. CDR3 coding DNA: TGTGCCAGCAGCAGCCGCGGCTACGAGCAGTACTTC. This translates into CASSSRGYEQYF. The variable domain in full, with the rest retrieved from reference TRBV7-9 and TRBJ2-7, is DTGVSQNPRHKITKRGQNVTFRCDPISEHNRLYWYRQTLGQGPEFLTYFQNEAQLEKSRLLSDRFSAERPKGSFSTLEIQRTEQGDSAMYLCASSSRGYEQYFGPGTRLTVT.

In its sample, this clonotype was seen a few times. This chain connects TRBV29-1 to TRBJ1-2; 7 bases match TRBD1. CDR3 size: 11 residues. J was trimmed by 7 bases and V by 6 bases; bases with no gene match: 5. Germline CDR1 SQVTM, CDR2 ANQGSEA. CDR3 nucleotides: TGCAGCGTAGCTACAGGGGTTGGCTACACCTTC. This encodes CSVATGVGYTF.

V is TRBV5-6 and J is TRBJ1-2; D is unresolved. Trimming removed 0 bases from V and 3 bases from J, with 12 bases in between. Germline V gene sequence: CDR1 SGHDT, CDR2 YYEEEE. The CDR3 spans 15 residues. The CDR3 DNA reads TGTGCCAGCAGCTTGGACAGCCTGACTTACTATGGCTACACCTTC. This translates into CASSLDSLTYYGYTF.

The rearrangement links TRBV6-5 to TRBJ1-2; D gene unclear. V lost 0 bases and J 5 bases, leaving 7 bases between the germline ends. The germline gives CDR1 MNHEY, CDR2 SVGAGI. The CDR3 spans 13 residues. The CDR3 protein is CASSYSLGYGYTF. CDR3 nucleotides: TGTGCCAGCAGTTACTCGTTAGGTTATGGCTACACCTTC.

This chain uses TRBV4-1 with TRBJ2-5; no firm D call. From germline, CDR1 is MGHRA and CDR2 YSYEKL. The CDR3 is made up of 14 amino acids. Between the trimmed V and J ends, which lost 4 bases and 3 bases, there was a span of 12 bases. The CDR3: CASSLHGIEETQYF. CDR3 in DNA: TGCGCCAGCAGCCTTCATGGGATAGAAGAGACCCAGTACTTC.

The rearrangement joins TRBV7-7 to TRBJ2-5; D is perhaps TRBD1 (6 bases). V shed 5 bases and J shed 0 bases, with 10 bases lying between them. The CDR3 extends over 14 amino acids. CDR1 SSHAT and CDR2 FNYEAQ come from the germline V gene (reference sequence). DNA for the CDR3: TGTGCCAGCAGCGCCCAGGGGAACCAAGAGACCCAGTACTTC. This codes for CASSAQGNQETQYF.

This chain uses TRBV7-8 with TRBJ1-5, with a tentative D call TRBD1 (5 bases). The V end was cut by 3 bases, the J end by 4 bases, with 22 bases between. There are 18 residues in the CDR3. Per germline, CDR1 SGHVS and CDR2 FQNEAQ. The CDR3 spells CASSFPGTAGPGNQPQHF. The CDR3 DNA follows: TGTGCCAGCAGCTTCCCCGGGACCGCCGGACCTGGGAATCAGCCCCAGCATTTT.

This clonotype occurred a few times. This chain joins TRBV5-1 and TRBJ2-3, with 7 bases lining up with TRBD2. The length of the CDR3 is 18 residues. Germline CDR1 SGHRS, CDR2 YFSETQ. After removal of 1 base from V and 5 bases from J, the junction contained 16 bases not matched to a gene. The CDR3 loop reads CASSLHPPASGAGDTQYF. As DNA, the CDR3 is TGCGCCAGCAGCTTGCACCCCCCGGCTAGCGGAGCGGGAGATACGCAGTATTTT. The full variable domain, completed using reference TRBV5-1 and TRBJ2-3, is KAGVTQTPRYLIKTRGQQVTLSCSPISGHRSVSWYQQTPGQGLQFLFEYFSETQRNKGNFPGRFSGRQFSNSRSEMNVSTLELGDSALYLCASSLHPPASGAGDTQYFGPGTRLTVL.

This chain uses TRBV2 with TRBJ2-7, with D unresolved. The CDR3 loop spans 12 amino acids. Deletions cut 2 bases from V and 7 bases from J, with 9 bases between. Germline-derived CDR1 and CDR2 are SNHLY and FYNNEI. CDR3 region: CASSERRGEQYF. CDR3 DNA: TGTGCCAGCAGTGAACGGCGTGGGGAGCAGTACTTC.

CDR3 in DNA: TGTGCCACCGACAGGGGTGGGGACACTGAAGCTTTCTTT. Protein product: CATDRGGDTEAFF. The chain has TRBV25-1 and TRBJ1-1; 8 nucleotides match TRBD1. This CDR3 is 13 amino acids long. Germline V gene sequence: CDR1 MGHDK, CDR2 SYGVNS. The V gene end was trimmed by 10 bases and the J gene end by 3 bases; junction bases not matched to a gene: 7.

This clonotype was seen more than once but under ten times. V and J are TRBV27 and TRBJ1-3; 7 bases fit TRBD1. Per the germline V gene, CDR1 is MNHEY and CDR2 is SMNVEV (reference sequence). The CDR3 sequence is 14 residues long. V lost 6 bases to trimming and J lost 4 bases; unmatched junction nucleotides: 6. CDR3 sequence (DNA): TGTGCCAGCAGCCCCGGGACAGCAGGAAACACCATATATTTT. It encodes CASSPGTAGNTIYF.

This rearrangement joins TRBV9 to TRBJ1-1; D might be TRBD1 (5 bases). V was shortened by 0 bases and J by 5 bases, with 14 bases between the two germline ends. There are 15 residues in the CDR3. Germline lookup yields CDR1 SGDLS and CDR2 YYNGEE. The CDR3 loop reads CASSVGRGKETEAFF. In DNA, the CDR3 is TGTGCCAGCAGCGTAGGTAGGGGCAAGGAGACTGAAGCTTTCTTT.

This clonotype was seen only a few times. The rearrangement uses TRBV5-5 and TRBJ2-1, with D maybe TRBD2 (6 bases). Deletions cut 0 bases from V and 4 bases from J, with 14 bases between. CDR3 size: 16 residues. Germline V gene sequence: CDR1 SGHKS, CDR2 YYEKEE (reference sequence). The CDR3 region is CASSLEASVRYNEQFF. The DNA for the CDR3 is TGTGCCAGCAGCTTGGAGGCTAGCGTCCGATACAATGAGCAGTTCTTC.

The rearrangement links TRBV7-9 to TRBJ2-1; D possibly uses TRBD1 or TRBD2 (5 bases each). CDR3 length: 14 residues. The germline gives CDR1 SEHNR, CDR2 FQNEAQ (reference sequence). Trimming removed 1 base at V and 10 bases at J, with 14 bases between. The CDR3 DNA reads TGTGCCAGCAGCTTAGGGGTAGCAAGGGACGAGCAGTTCTTC. Amino acid sequence: CASSLGVARDEQFF. Together with reference TRBV7-9 and TRBJ2-1, the CDR3 gives the full variable domain: DTGVSQNPRHKITKRGQNVTFRCDPISEHNRLYWYRQTLGQGPEFLTYFQNEAQLEKSRLLSDRFSAERPKGSFSTLEIQRTEQGDSAMYLCASSLGVARDEQFFGPGTRLTVL.

V usage is TRBV4-3 and J usage is TRBJ2-7; the D call may be TRBD1 or TRBD2 (5 bases each). This CDR3 has 16 residues. The V gene lost 5 bases and the J gene lost 2 bases, with 19 bases spanning the gap. Looked up from germline, CDR1 is LGHNA and CDR2 is YSLEER. CDR3 protein: CASSASWGSATYEQYF. Here the CDR3 DNA reads TGCGCCAGCAGCGCCAGTTGGGGGAGCGCAACCTACGAGCAGTACTTC.

The rearrangement joins TRBV10-2 to TRBJ1-2; 7 bases are a match to TRBD1. Germline V gene lookup returns CDR1 WSHSY and CDR2 SAAADI. V shed 6 bases, J shed 2 bases, and the junction held 9 bases outside the gene matches. The CDR3 sequence is 15 residues long. The CDR3 DNA reads TGCGCCAGCAGCGCCCGGGACAGCCTAAACTATGGCTACACCTTC. Residues: CASSARDSLNYGYTF.

The rearrangement links TRBV7-9 to TRBJ1-5, with D maybe TRBD1 (5 bases). The length of the CDR3 is 14 residues. The V gene lost 1 base and the J gene lost 6 bases, with 10 bases spanning the gap. Germline CDR1 reads SEHNR; CDR2 reads FQNEAQ (reference sequence). CDR3 in amino acids: CASSLVGEGQPQHF. The DNA for the CDR3 is TGTGCCAGCAGCTTAGTGGGGGAGGGTCAGCCCCAGCATTTT. Combining the CDR3 with reference TRBV7-9 and TRBJ1-5 gives the whole variable domain DTGVSQNPRHKITKRGQNVTFRCDPISEHNRLYWYRQTLGQGPEFLTYFQNEAQLEKSRLLSDRFSAERPKGSFSTLEIQRTEQGDSAMYLCASSLVGEGQPQHFGDGTRLSIL.

This clonotype was found once. The chain recombines TRBV28 with TRBJ2-5; TRBD1 matches 8 bases. The V segment lost 5 bases and the J segment 5 bases; nucleotides outside the gene matches: 7. In germline, CDR1 is MDHEN, CDR2 SYDVKM. The CDR3 spans 14 residues. This CDR3 reads CASSPTGAEETQYF. For the CDR3, the DNA is TGTGCCAGCAGTCCGACAGGGGCTGAGGAGACCCAGTACTTC.

This clonotype has a handful of counts. This sequence joins TRBV6-2 or TRBV6-3 and TRBJ1-1; possibly TRBD1 for D (6 bases). The CDR3 consists of 18 residues. V was pared by 2 bases and J by 5 bases, with 24 bases between. Germline V CDR1 and CDR2: MNHEY, SVGEGT. The CDR3 region has the DNA TGTGCCAGCAGTTACCCTCCCGGACGCAGACGGGGGCAAACTGAAGCTTTCTTT. It translates to CASSYPPGRRRGQTEAFF.

The chain combines TRBV7-2 with TRBJ2-4; the D gene is possibly TRBD1 (6 bases). Trimming left V 1 base short and J 0 bases short, with 10 bases between. The CDR3 is made up of 16 amino acids. Germline-derived CDR1 and CDR2 are SGHTA and FQGNSA. The CDR3 bases are TGTGCCAGCAGCTTAGGGGGGCAGCTAGCCAAAAACATTCAGTACTTC. Translated, it gives CASSLGGQLAKNIQYF.

CDR3 protein: CASGKSANEQFF. The CDR3, as DNA: TGTGCCAGCGGGAAAAGCGCCAATGAGCAGTTCTTC. This chain uses TRBV6-6 with TRBJ2-1; D is unresolved. This CDR3 region has 12 residues. From germline, CDR1 is MNHNY and CDR2 SVGAGI (reference sequence). Trimming left V 8 bases short and J 6 bases short, with 11 bases between.

This clonotype occurred a few times. The V gene is TRBV4-2, the J gene TRBJ2-3; 9 nucleotides line up with TRBD2. The V gene end was trimmed by 0 bases and the J gene end by 3 bases; junction bases not matched to a gene: 4. This CDR3 comprises 16 residues. Germline V CDR1 and CDR2: LGHNA, YNFKEQ. CDR3 region: CASSQELLAGTDTQYF. The CDR3, as DNA: TGTGCCAGCAGCCAAGAATTACTAGCGGGTACAGATACGCAGTATTTT.

This clonotype has at least ten counts. The rearrangement links TRBV6-6 to TRBJ2-7, with D unresolved. V lost 0 bases and J 4 bases, leaving 7 bases between the germline ends. This CDR3 is 13 amino acids long. Germline V CDR1 and CDR2: MNHNY, SVGAGI (reference sequence). Written as DNA, the CDR3 is TGTGCCAGCAGTTACTCGACCGGTTACGAGCAGTACTTC. The encoded protein is CASSYSTGYEQYF.